A selection of T cell receptor beta chains follows, all from one sample in a study of blood T cells in healthy people across ages. MiXCR, run by TCRdb on the 5' RACE reads, gives a single entry per CDR3 protein. The sample carries about 1.4 million distinct CDR3 sequences, roughly 60% recorded once. The sequencing sample was made of blood. Receptors were obtained from a man aged 18 to 30 in good health. The CDR3 runs from the conserved cysteine through the conserved F or W. D genes are given only for firm matches. A clone size is listed for some rows: how often the clone was seen (once, few, many), or a class if it is expanded.

d_call	j_call	clone_size	v_call	cdr3_nt	cdr3_aa
TRBD2	TRBJ2-4	-	TRBV20-1	TGCAGTGCTGGAAGACTAGCGGGGGATCTAGCCAAAAACATTCAGTACTTC	CSAGRLAGDLAKNIQYF
-	TRBJ1-1	-	TRBV10-3	TGTGCCATCAGCGCCCTTATCGGGAACACTGAAGCTTTCTTT	CAISALIGNTEAFF
-	TRBJ1-2	-	TRBV3-1	TGTGCCAGCAGCCAAGACGGCTTCCCCTATGGCTACACCTTC	CASSQDGFPYGYTF
TRBD1	TRBJ1-2	-	TRBV14	TGTGCCAGCAGCCGCCGGGACAGGGACAACTATGGCTACACCTTC	CASSRRDRDNYGYTF
TRBD1	TRBJ2-1	-	TRBV4-1	TGCGCCAGCAGCCAAGTTAGTTGGGGACAGGGTAGGAACAATGAGCAGTTCTTC	CASSQVSWGQGRNNEQFF
TRBD1	TRBJ2-7	-	TRBV6-1	TGTGCCAGCAGCGGGGACAGGGCCTCAACCTTGAATTCCTACGAGCAGTACTTC	CASSGDRASTLNSYEQYF
-	TRBJ1-6	few	TRBV4-1	TGCGCCAGCAGCCAAGTGTTAGGCAGGGCTGACTCACCCCTCCACTTT	CASSQVLGRADSPLHF
-	TRBJ2-1	once	TRBV6-2/TRBV6-3	TGTGCCAGCAGTTATCTCTCTATGACAGGGAGGAATGAGCAGTTCTTC	CASSYLSMTGRNEQFF
-	TRBJ1-6	-	TRBV9	TGTGCCAGCAGCGTTGGTCCCCAGGGAAGCTATAATTCACCCCTCCACTTT	CASSVGPQGSYNSPLHF
TRBD1	TRBJ2-1	-	TRBV2	TGTGCCAGCAGTGAAGGGGGGACAGGCAATGAGCAGTTCTTC	CASSEGGTGNEQFF
TRBD1	TRBJ1-2	once	TRBV2	TGTGCCAGCAGTGAAAGACAGGGGTCTGGCTACACCTTC	CASSERQGSGYTF
-	TRBJ2-7	-	TRBV20-1	TGCAGTGCTAGAGAGAAAGGGCTCCGCTCCTACGAGCAGTACTTC	CSAREKGLRSYEQYF
TRBD1	TRBJ2-3	-	TRBV3-1	TGTGCCAGCAGTCTAGGACAGGGGTATACCACAGATACGCAGTATTTT	CASSLGQGYTTDTQYF
-	TRBJ2-7	-	TRBV29-1	TGCAGCGTTGAATCTAGGCAGTCCTACGAGCAGTACTTC	CSVESRQSYEQYF
-	TRBJ2-3	-	TRBV2	TGTGCCAGCAGCCCGGGGATTGGGGATACGCAGTATTTT	CASSPGIGDTQYF
TRBD1	TRBJ1-4	-	TRBV5-1	TGCGCCAGCTTGACAGGGGCGGATGAAAAACTGTTTTTT	CASLTGADEKLFF
-	TRBJ2-5	-	TRBV6-1	TGTGCCAGCAGTGAGTCGATACCTCGAAAAGAGACCCAGTACTTC	CASSESIPRKETQYF
TRBD1	TRBJ2-5	few	TRBV27	TGTGCCAGCAGTTCCCCCGGGACAGCTCTACTGGAGCAGTACTTC	CASSSPGTALLEQYF
TRBD2	TRBJ2-7	few	TRBV4-1	TGCGCCAGCAGCCGATATAAAGGCGGGGGGGACTTATTGTCCTACGAGCAGTACTTC	CASSRYKGGGDLLSYEQYF
-	TRBJ1-6	-	TRBV7-2	TGTGCCAGCAGCGCTCAATGGATTTCACCCCTCCACTTT	CASSAQWISPLHF
TRBD1	TRBJ1-2	few	TRBV15	TGTGCCACCAGCAGATTCCTAGGACAGGGGAAAGGTGGCTACACCTTC	CATSRFLGQGKGGYTF
-	TRBJ1-2	-	TRBV20-1	TGCAGTGCTAGAGATGCGAGGGAAGGCTATGGCTACACCTTC	CSARDAREGYGYTF
TRBD1	TRBJ1-5	-	TRBV29-1	TGCAGCGTCGGGGGGACGGACAGGGGTCAGCCCCAGCATTTT	CSVGGTDRGQPQHF
-	TRBJ2-7	-	TRBV20-1	TGCAGTGGGAGAGACCAAACGCGATCTAGCTCCTACGAGCAGTACTTC	CSGRDQTRSSSYEQYF
-	TRBJ1-1	-	TRBV7-9	TGTGCCAGCAGCTCCCTTTCTGAAGCTTTCTTT	CASSSLSEAFF
-	TRBJ2-3	-	TRBV14	TGTGCCAGCAGCCAAAGCAAGGTCGGGTGGGGGAAAGATACGCAGTATTTT	CASSQSKVGWGKDTQYF
-	TRBJ2-7	-	TRBV29-1	TGCAGCGTGAGGGCCGGGACTGGGGGCTACGAGCAGTACTTC	CSVRAGTGGYEQYF
TRBD1	TRBJ2-1	-	TRBV6-5	TGTGCCAGCAGTTACGAGTCAGGGGGAGACAATGAGCAGTTCTTC	CASSYESGGDNEQFF
TRBD2	TRBJ2-1	few	TRBV12-3/TRBV12-4	TGTGCCAGCATCGTAACGGGACTACCCATCCGAGACGAGTTCTTC	CASIVTGLPIRDEFF
TRBD1	TRBJ1-5	-	TRBV27	TGTGCCAGCAGCCCTGGAACAGGGGACCTTGGTCAGCCCCAGCATTTT	CASSPGTGDLGQPQHF
-	TRBJ2-7	few	TRBV9	TGTGCCAGCAGCGTGACTACAGCAAGCTACGAGCAGTACTTC	CASSVTTASYEQYF
-	TRBJ2-7	-	TRBV3-1	TGTGCCAGCAGCCAGGGGCCAACGCTATCCTACGAGCAGTACTTC	CASSQGPTLSYEQYF
-	TRBJ2-5	-	TRBV7-9	TGTGCCAGCAGCCCATTCGGGGGAGCGAATGAGCAGTACTTC	CASSPFGGANEQYF
-	TRBJ2-7	few	TRBV29-1	TGCAGCGTTGCAAAGAGCTCCTACGAGCAGTACTTC	CSVAKSSYEQYF
-	TRBJ2-7	few	TRBV13	TGTGCCAGCAGCTCCACCCTCGAGCAGTACTTC	CASSSTLEQYF
-	TRBJ2-7	few	TRBV27	TGTGCCAGCAGTTTATCGGCGGATCCGTACGAGCAGTACTTC	CASSLSADPYEQYF
-	TRBJ2-3	-	TRBV12-3/TRBV12-4	TGTGCCAGCAGTTTAGATCCTAAAGGGGGGACCCTCCTCGCAGATACGCAGTATTTT	CASSLDPKGGTLLADTQYF
TRBD2	TRBJ2-7	-	TRBV5-1	TGCGCCAGCAGCTTGGACGCGGGAGGATATGGCGAGCAGTACTTC	CASSLDAGGYGEQYF
TRBD1	TRBJ2-4	few	TRBV7-4	TGTGCCAGCATCGGGACAGCCGCCAAAAACATTCAGTACTTC	CASIGTAAKNIQYF
TRBD1	TRBJ2-1	many	TRBV6-2/TRBV6-3	TGTGCCAGCAGTTACTGGGACAGGGGCTACAATGAGCAGTTCTTC	CASSYWDRGYNEQFF
-	TRBJ2-5	-	TRBV20-1	TGCAGTGCTAGTGTACTACCGGGGGAGACCCAGTACTTC	CSASVLPGETQYF
TRBD2	TRBJ2-3	-	TRBV6-6	TGTGCCAGCAGGGGGCCTAGCGGGATTGTTACAGATACGCAGTATTTT	CASRGPSGIVTDTQYF
-	TRBJ1-6	many	TRBV7-2	TGTGCCAGCAGCACGGGATTTAATTCACCCCTCCACTTT	CASSTGFNSPLHF
-	TRBJ2-5	-	TRBV12-3/TRBV12-4	TGTGCCAGCAGTCCAATAGCGGAACAAGAGACCCAGTACTTC	CASSPIAEQETQYF
-	TRBJ2-7	-	TRBV20-1	TGCAGTGTTCCTTACTACGAGCAGTACTTC	CSVPYYEQYF
-	TRBJ1-5	-	TRBV2	TGTGCCAGCAGTGAATCCACGGGTACTAATCAGCCCCAGCATTTT	CASSESTGTNQPQHF
-	TRBJ2-7	few	TRBV20-1	TGCAGTGCCGATAGGGCGGGCTACGAGCAGTACTTC	CSADRAGYEQYF
TRBD2	TRBJ2-1	few	TRBV6-2/TRBV6-3	TGTGCCAGCAGTTACCCCGGGACTAGATACAATGAGCAGTTCTTC	CASSYPGTRYNEQFF
-	TRBJ2-5	-	TRBV27	TGTGCCAGCAGTTTAGGCGCGAGCCCTCGGGAGACCCAGTACTTC	CASSLGASPRETQYF
TRBD1	TRBJ2-7	few	TRBV6-2/TRBV6-3	TGTGCCAGCAGTTACCGGATCGGGACAGTCCATCACTACGAGCAGTACTTC	CASSYRIGTVHHYEQYF
TRBD1	TRBJ2-7	few	TRBV29-1	TGCAGCGTCTTGTACCGGGACAGGGGCCCCTACGAGCAGTACTTC	CSVLYRDRGPYEQYF